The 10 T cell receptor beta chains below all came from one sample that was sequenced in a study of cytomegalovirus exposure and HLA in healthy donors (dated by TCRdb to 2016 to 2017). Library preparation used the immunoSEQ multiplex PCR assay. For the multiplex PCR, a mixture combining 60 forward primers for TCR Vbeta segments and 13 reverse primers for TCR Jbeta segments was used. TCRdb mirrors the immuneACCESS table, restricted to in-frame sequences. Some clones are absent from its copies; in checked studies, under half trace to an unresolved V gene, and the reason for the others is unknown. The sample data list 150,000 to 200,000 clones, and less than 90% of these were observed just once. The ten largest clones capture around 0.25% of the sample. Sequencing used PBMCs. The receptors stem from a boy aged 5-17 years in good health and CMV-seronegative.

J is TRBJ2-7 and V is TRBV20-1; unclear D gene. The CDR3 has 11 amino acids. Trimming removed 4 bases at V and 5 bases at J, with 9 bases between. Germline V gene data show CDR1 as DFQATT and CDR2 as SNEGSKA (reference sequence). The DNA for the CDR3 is TGCAGTGCTAACTCGGGTCACGAGCAGTACTTC. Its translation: CSANSGHEQYF.

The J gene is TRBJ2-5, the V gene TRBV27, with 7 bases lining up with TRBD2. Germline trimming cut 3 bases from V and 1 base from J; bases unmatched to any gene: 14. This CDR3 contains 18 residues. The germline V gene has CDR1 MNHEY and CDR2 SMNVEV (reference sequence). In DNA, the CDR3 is TGTGCCAGCAGTTTCCCCGAGCGTCGACTAGCCCGCCAAGAGACCCAGTACTTC. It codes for CASSFPERRLARQETQYF.

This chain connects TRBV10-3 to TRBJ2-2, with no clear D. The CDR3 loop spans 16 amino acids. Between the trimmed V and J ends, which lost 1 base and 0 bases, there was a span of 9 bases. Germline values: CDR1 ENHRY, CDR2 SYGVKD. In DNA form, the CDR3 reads TGTGCCATCAGTGAGTGGTCGGGTGCGAACACCGGGGAGCTGTTTTTT. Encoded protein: CAISEWSGANTGELFF.

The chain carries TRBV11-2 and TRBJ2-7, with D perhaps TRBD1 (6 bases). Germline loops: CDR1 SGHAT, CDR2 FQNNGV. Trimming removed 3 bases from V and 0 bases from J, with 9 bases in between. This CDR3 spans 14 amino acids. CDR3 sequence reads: CASSLGHSSYEQYF. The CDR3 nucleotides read TGTGCCAGCAGCTTGGGACACTCCTCCTACGAGCAGTACTTC.

CDR3: CASSFIGVRSYEQYF. Here the CDR3 DNA reads TGTGCCAGCAGCTTTATCGGAGTAAGGTCCTACGAGCAGTACTTC. This chain uses TRBV5-4 with TRBJ2-7; no clear D gene. The CDR3 is 15 amino acids. V was cut by 2 bases and J by 1 base, with 13 bases left in between. The V gene's germline CDR1 is SGHNT and CDR2 YYREEE (reference sequence).

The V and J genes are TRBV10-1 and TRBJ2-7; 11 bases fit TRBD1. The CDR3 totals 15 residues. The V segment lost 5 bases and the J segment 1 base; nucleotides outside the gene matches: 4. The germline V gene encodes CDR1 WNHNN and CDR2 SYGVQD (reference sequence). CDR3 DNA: TGCGCCAGCAGTACCGGACAGGGGGCATCCTACGAGCAGTACTTC. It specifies CASSTGQGASYEQYF.

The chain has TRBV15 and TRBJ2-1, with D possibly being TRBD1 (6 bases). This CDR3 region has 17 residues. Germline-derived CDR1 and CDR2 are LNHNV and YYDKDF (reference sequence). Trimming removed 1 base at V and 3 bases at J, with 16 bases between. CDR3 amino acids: CATSRAGGGLLYNEQFF. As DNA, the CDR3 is TGTGCCACCAGCAGAGCAGGTGGGGGCCTCCTCTACAATGAGCAGTTCTTC.

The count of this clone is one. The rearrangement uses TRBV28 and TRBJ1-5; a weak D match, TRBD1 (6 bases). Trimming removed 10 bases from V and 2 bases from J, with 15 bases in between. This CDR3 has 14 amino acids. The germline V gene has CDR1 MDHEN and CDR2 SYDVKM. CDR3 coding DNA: TGTGCCATCGATCCACAGGGTGGCAATCAGCCCCAGCATTTT. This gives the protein CAIDPQGGNQPQHF. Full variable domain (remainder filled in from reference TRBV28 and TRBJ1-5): DVKVTQSSRYLVKRTGEKVFLECVQDMDHENMFWYRQDPGLGLRLIYFSYDVKMKEKGDIPEGYSVSREKKERFSLILESASTNQTSMYLCAIDPQGGNQPQHFGDGTRLSIL.

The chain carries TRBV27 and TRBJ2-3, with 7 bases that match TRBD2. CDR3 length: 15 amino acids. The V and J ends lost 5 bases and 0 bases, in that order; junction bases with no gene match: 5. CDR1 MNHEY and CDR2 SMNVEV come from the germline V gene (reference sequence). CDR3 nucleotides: TGTGCCAGCAGTCTATTGGGACTAAGCACAGATACGCAGTATTTT. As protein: CASSLLGLSTDTQYF.

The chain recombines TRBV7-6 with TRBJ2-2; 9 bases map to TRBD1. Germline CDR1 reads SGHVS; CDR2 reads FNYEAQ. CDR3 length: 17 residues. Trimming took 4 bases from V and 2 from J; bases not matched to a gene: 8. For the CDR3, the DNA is TGTGCCAGCAGCTCGGTCCGGGGACAGGGTAACACCGGGGAGCTGTTTTTT. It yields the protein CASSSVRGQGNTGELFF.